These 13 T cell receptor beta chains originate from one sample sequenced in a study of T-cell reconstitution after alpha-beta-depleted transplantation in children. Preparation of the TCRbeta library involved a method that used unique molecular identifiers. TCRdb re-derived calls from the PCR reads in MiXCR, one entry per CDR3 protein. Among approximately 420,000 distinct CDR3 sequences, approximately 11% were seen once, and the ten largest hold 4.5% to 7%. This material consisted of PBMCs from the stem cell graft donor, taken from the stem cell graft. Every receptor here comes from a human donor who donated a stem cell graft to a child with acute myeloid leukemia.

This sequence joins TRBV15 and TRBJ2-1; a weak D match, TRBD1 (5 bases). V shed 5 bases and J shed 10 bases, with 21 bases lying between them. CDR3 length: 15 amino acids. Germline-derived CDR1 and CDR2 are LNHNV and YYDKDF (reference sequence). The CDR3 loop is CATSRHQGGLEEQFF. In DNA form, the CDR3 reads TGTGCCACCAGCCGGCATCAGGGTGGATTGGAAGAGCAGTTCTTC.

The chain is built from TRBV20-1 and TRBJ2-1, with TRBD2 matching over 11 bases. The CDR3 loop spans 18 amino acids. With V trimmed by 5 bases and J by 0 bases, 12 bases remained unmatched. Germline loops: CDR1 DFQATT, CDR2 SNEGSKA (reference sequence). The CDR3 here is CSAPRRTSGFASYNEQFF. For the CDR3, the DNA is TGCAGTGCTCCGAGGCGGACTAGCGGGTTCGCCTCCTACAATGAGCAGTTCTTC.

This clonotype has a handful of counts. The chain is built from TRBV20-1 and TRBJ1-1, with D maybe TRBD1 (5 bases). The CDR3 runs to 14 residues. Germline CDR1 reads DFQATT; CDR2 reads SNEGSKA (reference sequence). Trimming took 2 bases from V and 5 from J, leaving 15 bases between them. The CDR3 DNA reads as TGCAGTGCTAGATCCGCCGACAGTGAAACTGAAGCTTTCTTT. Protein: CSARSADSETEAFF.

This clonotype occurred many times. The gene calls are TRBV27 and TRBJ1-6, with TRBD1 as a possible D gene (6 bases). Per the germline V gene, CDR1 is MNHEY and CDR2 is SMNVEV (reference sequence). The V and J ends lost 10 bases and 7 bases respectively, with 17 bases between them. The CDR3 spans 14 residues. CDR3 in DNA: TGTGCCACAAACCAGAGGGGGGCGAATTCACCCCTCCACTTT. This translates into CATNQRGANSPLHF.

V gene TRBV27 combines with J gene TRBJ2-7, with D perhaps TRBD1 (6 bases). The CDR3 has 13 amino acids. Germline V gene data show CDR1 as MNHEY and CDR2 as SMNVEV (reference sequence). V dropped 8 bases and J dropped 5 bases, with 16 bases sitting between them. The CDR3 sequence is CASQSGQQDEQYF. The CDR3 nucleotides read TGTGCCAGCCAAAGCGGACAGCAAGACGAGCAGTACTTC.

Only a few counts were recorded for this clonotype. J is TRBJ2-1 and V is TRBV11-2, with 7 bases lining up with TRBD1. CDR3 size: 13 residues. Trimming at V came to 3 bases and at J to 7 bases, leaving 3 bases not matched to a gene. In germline, CDR1 is SGHAT, CDR2 FQNNGV. CDR3 sequence: CASSLGTENEQFF. The CDR3 DNA follows: TGTGCCAGCAGCTTGGGGACAGAGAATGAGCAGTTCTTC.

There are a few counts of this clonotype. V and J are TRBV20-1 and TRBJ2-3, with TRBD2 identical over 8 bases. The J segment lost 6 bases and the V segment lost 3 bases, leaving 8 bases of the junction unmatched. The CDR3 consists of 14 residues. Germline CDR1 DFQATT, CDR2 SNEGSKA (reference sequence). CDR3 in amino acids: CSARGLVGSDTQYF. The CDR3 region has the DNA TGCAGTGCTAGGGGACTAGTTGGGTCTGATACGCAGTATTTT.

In its sample, this clonotype was seen a few times. CDR3 region: CASSNYGGSTGELFF. CDR3 bases: TGCGCCAGCAGCAACTACGGCGGGTCCACCGGGGAGCTGTTTTTT. The chain has TRBV5-1 and TRBJ2-2; a possible D gene is TRBD2 (5 bases). Per germline, CDR1 SGHRS and CDR2 YFSETQ. Deletions cut 4 bases from V and 4 bases from J, with 14 bases between. The CDR3 loop spans 15 amino acids.

This clonotype was detected a few times. This rearrangement joins TRBV4-3 to TRBJ1-5, with TRBD1 as a possible D gene (5 bases). The CDR3 consists of 15 residues. Trimming left V 0 bases short and J 7 bases short, with 13 bases between. The germline V gene has CDR1 LGHNA and CDR2 YSLEER. In DNA form, the CDR3 reads TGCGCCAGCAGCCAAGATGAGCGGGGCGGGCAGCCCCAGCATTTT. This translates into CASSQDERGGQPQHF.

As for this clonotype: A single base separates this from a much larger clone, so it may be a read error. V usage is TRBV30 and J usage is TRBJ1-1, with no clear D. CDR3 length: 11 residues. V shed 1 base and J shed 11 bases, with 11 bases lying between them. Germline CDR1 reads GTSNPN; CDR2 reads SVGIG (reference sequence). The CDR3 region is CAWSGRGEAFF. The CDR3 DNA sequence: TGTGCCTGGAGTGGTCGGGGTGAGGCTTTCTTT.

V and J are TRBV5-5 and TRBJ2-5; D ambiguous. The CDR3 extends over 14 amino acids. The germline V gene has CDR1 SGHKS and CDR2 YYEKEE (reference sequence). V lost 1 base and J 5 bases, leaving 12 bases between the germline ends. The CDR3 sequence: CASSLLSVSETQYF. The CDR3 nucleotides read TGTGCCAGCAGCTTGTTGTCGGTTTCGGAGACCCAGTACTTC.

This clonotype was counted a few times. V usage is TRBV20-1 and J usage is TRBJ2-1; maybe TRBD2 (6 bases). In germline, CDR1 is DFQATT, CDR2 SNEGSKA (reference sequence). The ends were cut back, 5 bases at V and 8 bases at J, with 19 bases in the middle. This CDR3 spans 14 amino acids. The CDR3 here is CSAEGLAIGDEQFF. The CDR3, as DNA: TGCAGTGCTGAGGGACTTGCCATTGGCGATGAGCAGTTCTTC.

This clonotype was counted between two and nine times. J is TRBJ2-3 and V is TRBV5-6; TRBD1 is a possible D gene (6 bases). Germline V gene sequence: CDR1 SGHDT, CDR2 YYEEEE. Trimming stripped 2 bases from V and 0 bases from J, with 10 bases between. This CDR3 is built from 15 residues. CDR3: CASSFGQLSTDTQYF. CDR3 nucleotides: TGTGCCAGCAGCTTCGGACAGCTAAGCACAGATACGCAGTATTTT.